Presented here are 9 T cell receptor beta chains from one specimen sequenced in a study of breast tumors, draining lymph nodes, adjacent tissues. Samples came from axillary lymph nodes draining the breast cancer. In TCRdb, the multiplex PCR reads were re-called with MiXCR into one record per CDR3 protein. The sample yields some 200,000 distinct CDR3 sequences, approximately 33% seen once. Material: axillary lymph node tissue. The receptors stem from a female donor with breast cancer. Some clones in this sample may be carry-over from other donors' samples.

This clonotype has only a few counts. Mismatch with germline at one junction end may stem from a read error. The chain uses TRBV5-1 and TRBJ1-5, with 8 bases that match TRBD1. CDR3 length: 14 amino acids. CDR1 is SGHRS, CDR2 YFSETQ, per germline. The CDR3 nucleotides read TGCGCCAGCAGCTCCACAGGGGGTAATCACCCCCAGCATTTT. Translation: CASSSTGGNHPQHF.

This clonotype was detected ten times or more. The rearrangement joins TRBV4-3 to TRBJ1-2; 8 positions match TRBD1. There are 17 residues in the CDR3. Germline V CDR1 and CDR2: LGHNA, YSLEER. The V gene end was trimmed by 4 bases and the J gene end by 0 bases; junction bases not matched to a gene: 10. The CDR3 DNA sequence: TGCGCCAGCAGCCCTGCCTCCGGGGGACAGGCTAACTATGGCTACACCTTC. It is translated as CASSPASGGQANYGYTF.

Comment on this clonotype: A much larger clone is a single base away; this may be a read error. The chain carries TRBV20-1 and TRBJ1-2; 9 nucleotides agree with TRBD1. This CDR3 has 12 residues. CDR1 and CDR2 from the germline V gene are DFQATT and SNEGSKA (reference sequence). This chain's CDR3 is CSATGTGSGSTF. CDR3 bases: TGCAGTGCTACCGGGACAGGGTCTGGCTCCACCTTC.

This clonotype was picked up many times. The genes are TRBV11-2 and TRBJ2-5; 11 nucleotides align to TRBD2. The CDR3 covers 16 residues. Trimming at V came to 5 bases and at J to 2 bases, leaving 7 bases not matched to a gene. Looked up from germline, CDR1 is SGHAT and CDR2 is FQNNGV. CDR3 protein: CASSPPGLAAQETQYF. The CDR3 region has the DNA TGTGCCAGCAGCCCTCCGGGACTAGCGGCGCAAGAGACCCAGTACTTC.

This clonotype came up a few times. The chain has TRBV11-2 and TRBJ1-5, with D unclear. The germline V gene has CDR1 SGHAT and CDR2 FQNNGV. Trimming pared 4 bases from V and 9 bases from J, leaving 16 bases between. This CDR3 has 14 residues. CDR3 protein: CASSSSNSTRPQHF. The CDR3, as DNA: TGTGCCAGCAGCTCCTCCAATAGCACTCGGCCCCAGCATTTT.

Ten or more counts support this clonotype. The V call is TRBV15, the J call TRBJ1-5; TRBD1 matches 7 bases. V dropped 3 bases and J dropped 7; count of bases not matched to a gene: 6. The CDR3 consists of 14 residues. The germline CDR1 and CDR2 sequences are LNHNV and YYDKDF (reference sequence). The CDR3 nucleotides read TGTGCCACCAGCAGCCGACAGGGTGGCCAGCCCCAGCATTTT. It codes for CATSSRQGGQPQHF.

This clonotype was counted many times. The chain has TRBV24-1 and TRBJ2-1; TRBD2 is a possible D gene (7 bases). Germline assignment: CDR1 KGHDR and CDR2 SFDVKD. Between the trimmed V and J ends, which lost 9 bases and 9 bases, there was a span of 17 bases. The CDR3 consists of 13 residues. The DNA of the CDR3 is TGTGCCACCGGGGAGGGGGGAGGAGGTGAGCAGTTCTTC. Translated, it gives CATGEGGGGEQFF.

This clonotype has at least ten counts. This sequence joins TRBV11-2 and TRBJ2-2; TRBD2 matches 8 bases. CDR1 is SGHAT, CDR2 FQNNGV, per germline. This CDR3 is 16 amino acids long. Trimming at V came to 5 bases and at J to 3 bases, leaving 8 bases not matched to a gene. CDR3 loop: CASSPLGRADTGELFF. The DNA for the CDR3 is TGTGCCAGCAGCCCCCTCGGGAGGGCGGACACCGGGGAGCTGTTTTTT.

This clonotype was counted ten times or more. The CDR3 loop reads CASSRYSGNTIYF. CDR3 nucleotides: TGTGCCAGTAGTAGGTACTCTGGAAACACCATATATTTT. The V and J genes are TRBV19 and TRBJ1-3, with D hard to call. The CDR3 has 13 residues. Germline lookup yields CDR1 LNHDA and CDR2 SQIVND (reference sequence). V lost 4 bases and J lost 0, with 4 bases in between. Full variable domain (missing parts from reference TRBV19 and TRBJ1-3): DGGITQSPKYLFRKEGQNVTLSCEQNLNHDAMYWYRQDPGQGLRLIYYSQIVNDFQKGDIAEGYSVSREKKESFPLTVTSAQKNPTAFYLCASSRYSGNTIYFGEGSWLTVV.